These 10 T cell receptor beta chains were all obtained from the same sample, sequenced in a study of T cell repertoires in cytomegalovirus infection. A single record per CDR3 protein comes from TCRdb applying MiXCR to the reads. Of hundreds of thousands of distinct CDR3 sequences in the sample, 33% were seen once. For these TCRs, the target antigens are not known. This sample comprised cultured PBMCs, obtained from culture after CMV antigen stimulation. These receptor sequences come from a human donor in good health (CMV status not recorded). Some clones in this sample may be carry-over from other donors' samples.

The chain carries TRBV20-1 and TRBJ2-4; TRBD1 aligns across 7 bases. The length of the CDR3 is 16 residues. Per germline, CDR1 DFQATT and CDR2 SNEGSKA (reference sequence). Losses at the gene ends were 3 bases for V and 1 base for J; bases not matched to a gene: 9. CDR3 amino acids: CSARKGQDFAKNIQYF. DNA of the CDR3: TGCAGTGCTAGGAAAGGACAGGACTTTGCCAAAAACATTCAGTACTTC.

The J gene is TRBJ2-4, the V gene TRBV28; 7 bases align to TRBD2. Germline V gene lookup returns CDR1 MDHEN and CDR2 SYDVKM. The CDR3 is 17 amino acids. With V trimmed by 2 bases and J by 0 bases, 7 bases remained unmatched. The CDR3 DNA reads as TGTGCCAGCAGTTTAGATCAGGGAGGGCTAGCCAAAAACATTCAGTACTTC. As protein: CASSLDQGGLAKNIQYF.

The rearrangement joins TRBV4-1 to TRBJ2-5; the D gene is possibly TRBD1 (6 bases). V was shortened by 2 bases and J by 4 bases, with 11 bases between the two germline ends. The germline gives CDR1 MGHRA, CDR2 YSYEKL. There are 14 residues in the CDR3. The CDR3 region has the DNA TGCGCCAGCAGCCAATCCCCCAGGGGAGAGACCCAGTACTTC. Translated, it gives CASSQSPRGETQYF.

V is TRBV27 and J is TRBJ1-1; tentative D call: TRBD1 (6 bases). Trimming stripped 3 bases from V and 0 bases from J, with 14 bases between. CDR3 size: 16 residues. Germline V gene lookup returns CDR1 MNHEY and CDR2 SMNVEV (reference sequence). CDR3 region: CASSFTGSRMNTEAFF. The CDR3 DNA follows: TGTGCCAGCAGTTTCACAGGGTCCCGAATGAACACTGAAGCTTTCTTT.

The V and J genes are TRBV4-1 and TRBJ2-7; 9 bases are shared with TRBD1. The CDR3 has 16 residues. V dropped 0 bases and J dropped 3; count of bases not matched to a gene: 6. CDR1 and CDR2 from the germline V gene are MGHRA and YSYEKL. Written as DNA, the CDR3 is TGCGCCAGCAGCCAAGAACAGGGACAGGGTTACTACGAGCAGTACTTC. This encodes CASSQEQGQGYYEQYF.

This chain uses TRBV11-2 with TRBJ1-3, with TRBD1 identical over 7 bases. CDR3 length: 18 amino acids. V shed 0 bases, J shed 2 bases, and the junction held 10 bases outside the gene matches. CDR1 SGHAT and CDR2 FQNNGV come from the germline V gene. The CDR3 nucleotides read TGTGCCAGCAGCTTAGATCGCGGCCAGGGGGGTCCTGGAAACACCATATATTTT. Protein: CASSLDRGQGGPGNTIYF.

This clonotype came up a few times. The chain has TRBV20-1 and TRBJ2-1, with 9 bases identical to TRBD2. In germline, CDR1 is DFQATT, CDR2 SNEGSKA (reference sequence). The CDR3 loop spans 16 amino acids. V lost 0 bases to trimming and J lost 7 bases; unmatched junction nucleotides: 10. The CDR3 DNA sequence: TGCAGTGCTAGAGATCGGACTAGCGCAGGTTGGAATGAGCAGTTCTTC. It specifies CSARDRTSAGWNEQFF.

The chain recombines TRBV7-6 with TRBJ1-1; tentatively, D is TRBD1 (6 bases). Germline CDR1 SGHVS, CDR2 FNYEAQ. Trimming stripped 6 bases from V and 2 bases from J, with 16 bases between. CDR3 length: 15 amino acids. The CDR3 is CASRIFNRENTEAFF. CDR3 DNA: TGTGCCAGCAGGATATTTAACAGGGAAAACACTGAAGCTTTCTTT.

This clonotype has a handful of counts. The gene calls are TRBV7-6 and TRBJ2-5; TRBD2 might be the D (5 bases). This CDR3 has 14 amino acids. Germline V gene lookup returns CDR1 SGHVS and CDR2 FNYEAQ. Trimming shortened V by 5 bases and J by 0 bases, and 10 bases separated the two germline ends. CDR3 nucleotides: TGTGCCAGCAGCGACACGGGGTACCAAGAGACCCAGTACTTC. Translation gives CASSDTGYQETQYF.

V and J are TRBV12-3 or TRBV12-4 and TRBJ2-5; D unclear. The CDR3 has 13 amino acids. V shed 7 bases and J shed 5 bases, with 14 bases lying between them. The CDR3 DNA reads as TGTGCCAGCACCCAAAACCCTTCGGAGACCCAGTACTTC. Residues: CASTQNPSETQYF.